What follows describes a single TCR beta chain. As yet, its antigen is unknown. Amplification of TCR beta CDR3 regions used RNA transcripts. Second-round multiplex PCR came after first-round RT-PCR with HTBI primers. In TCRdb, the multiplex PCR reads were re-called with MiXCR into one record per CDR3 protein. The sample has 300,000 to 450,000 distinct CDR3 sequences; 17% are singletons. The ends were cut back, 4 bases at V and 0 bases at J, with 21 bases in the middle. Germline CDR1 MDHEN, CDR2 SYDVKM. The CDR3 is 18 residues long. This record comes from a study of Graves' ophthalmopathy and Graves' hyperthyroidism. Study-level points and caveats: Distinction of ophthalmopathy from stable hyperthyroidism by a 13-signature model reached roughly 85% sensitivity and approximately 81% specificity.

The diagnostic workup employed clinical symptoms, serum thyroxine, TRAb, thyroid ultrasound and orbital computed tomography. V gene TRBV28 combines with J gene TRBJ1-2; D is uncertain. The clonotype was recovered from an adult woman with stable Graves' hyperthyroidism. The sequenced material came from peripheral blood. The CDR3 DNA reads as TGTGCCAGCAGTTCCTGGGTTTCTATCGATTGGCCTAACTATGGCTACACCTTC. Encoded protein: CASSSWVSIDWPNYGYTF.